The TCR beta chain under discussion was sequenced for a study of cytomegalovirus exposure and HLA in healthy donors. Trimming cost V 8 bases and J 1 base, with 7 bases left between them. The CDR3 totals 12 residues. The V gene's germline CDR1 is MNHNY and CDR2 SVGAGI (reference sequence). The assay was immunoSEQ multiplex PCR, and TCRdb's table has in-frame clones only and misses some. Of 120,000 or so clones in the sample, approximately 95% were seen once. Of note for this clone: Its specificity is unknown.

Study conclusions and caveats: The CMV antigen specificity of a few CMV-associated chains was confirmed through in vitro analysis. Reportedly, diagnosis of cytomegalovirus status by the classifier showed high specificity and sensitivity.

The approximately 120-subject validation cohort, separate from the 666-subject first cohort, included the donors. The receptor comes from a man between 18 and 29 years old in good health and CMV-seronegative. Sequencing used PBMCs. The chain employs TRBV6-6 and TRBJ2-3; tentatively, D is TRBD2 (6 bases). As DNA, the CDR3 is TGTGCCAGCGGCGGGGGCACAGATACGCAGTATTTT. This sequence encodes CASGGGTDTQYF.